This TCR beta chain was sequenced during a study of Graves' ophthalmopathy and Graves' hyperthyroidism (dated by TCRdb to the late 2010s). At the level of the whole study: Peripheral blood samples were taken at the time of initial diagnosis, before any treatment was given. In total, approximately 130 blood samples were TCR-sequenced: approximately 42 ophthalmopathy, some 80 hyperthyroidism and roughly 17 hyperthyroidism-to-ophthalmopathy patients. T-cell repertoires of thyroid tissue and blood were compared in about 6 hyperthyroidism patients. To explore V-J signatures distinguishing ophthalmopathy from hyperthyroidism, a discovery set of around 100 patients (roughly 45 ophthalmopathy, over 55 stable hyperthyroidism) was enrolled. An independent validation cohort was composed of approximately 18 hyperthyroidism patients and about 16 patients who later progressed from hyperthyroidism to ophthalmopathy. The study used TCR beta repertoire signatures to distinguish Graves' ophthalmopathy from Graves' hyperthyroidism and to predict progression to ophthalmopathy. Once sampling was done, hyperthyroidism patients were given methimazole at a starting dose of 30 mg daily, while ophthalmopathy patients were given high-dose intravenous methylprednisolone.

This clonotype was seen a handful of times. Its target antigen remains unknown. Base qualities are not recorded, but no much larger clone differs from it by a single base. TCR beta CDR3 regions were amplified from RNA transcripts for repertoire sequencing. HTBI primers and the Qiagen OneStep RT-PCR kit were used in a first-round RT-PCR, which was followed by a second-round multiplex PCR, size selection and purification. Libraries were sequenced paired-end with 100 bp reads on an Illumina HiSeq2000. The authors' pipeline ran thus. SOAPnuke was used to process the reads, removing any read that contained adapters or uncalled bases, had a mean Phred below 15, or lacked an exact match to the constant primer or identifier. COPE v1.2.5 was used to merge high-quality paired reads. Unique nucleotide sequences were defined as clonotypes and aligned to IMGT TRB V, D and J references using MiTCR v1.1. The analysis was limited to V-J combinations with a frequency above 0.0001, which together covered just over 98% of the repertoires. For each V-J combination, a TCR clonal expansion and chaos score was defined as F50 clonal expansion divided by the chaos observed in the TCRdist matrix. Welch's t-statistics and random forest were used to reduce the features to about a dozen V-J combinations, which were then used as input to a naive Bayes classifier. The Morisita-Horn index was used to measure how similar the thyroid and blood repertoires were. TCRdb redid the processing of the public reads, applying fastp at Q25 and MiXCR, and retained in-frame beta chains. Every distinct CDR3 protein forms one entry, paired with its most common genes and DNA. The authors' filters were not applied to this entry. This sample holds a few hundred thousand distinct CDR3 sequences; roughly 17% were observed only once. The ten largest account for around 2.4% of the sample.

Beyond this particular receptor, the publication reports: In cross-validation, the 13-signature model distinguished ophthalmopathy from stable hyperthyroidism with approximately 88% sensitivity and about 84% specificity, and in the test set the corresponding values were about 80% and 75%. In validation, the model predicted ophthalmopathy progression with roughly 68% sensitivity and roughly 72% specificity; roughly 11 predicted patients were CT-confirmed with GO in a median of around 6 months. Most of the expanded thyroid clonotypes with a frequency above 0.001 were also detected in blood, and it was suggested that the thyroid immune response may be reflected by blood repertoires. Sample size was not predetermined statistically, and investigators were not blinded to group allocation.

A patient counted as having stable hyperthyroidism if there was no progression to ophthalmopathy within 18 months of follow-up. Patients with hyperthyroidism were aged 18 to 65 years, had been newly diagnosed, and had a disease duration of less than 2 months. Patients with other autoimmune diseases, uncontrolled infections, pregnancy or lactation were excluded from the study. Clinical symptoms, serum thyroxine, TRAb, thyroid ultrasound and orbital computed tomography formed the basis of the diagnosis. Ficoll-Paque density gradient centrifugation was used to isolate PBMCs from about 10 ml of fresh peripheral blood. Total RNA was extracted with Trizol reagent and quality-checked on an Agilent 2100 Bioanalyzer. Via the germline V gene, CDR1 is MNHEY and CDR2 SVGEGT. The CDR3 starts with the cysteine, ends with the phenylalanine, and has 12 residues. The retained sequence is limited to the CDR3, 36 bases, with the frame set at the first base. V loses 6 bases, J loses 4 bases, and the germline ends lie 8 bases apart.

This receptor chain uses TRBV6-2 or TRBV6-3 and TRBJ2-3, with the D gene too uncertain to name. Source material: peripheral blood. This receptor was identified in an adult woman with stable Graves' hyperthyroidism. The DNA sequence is TGTGCCAGCAGCTTGAGCGCAGATACGCAGTATTTT. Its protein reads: CASSLSADTQYF.